Listed here are 30 T cell receptor beta chains from one sample, sequenced in a study of T cells after posttransplantation cyclophosphamide. The repertoire was sequenced with immunoSEQ multiplex PCR; TCRdb's copy has only in-frame clones and lacks some. The sample has tens of thousands of clones, none seen only once. The sample consisted of PBMCs. The receptors originated from a woman aged 30 to 39 in good health and a related stem cell transplant donor.

This clone was counted many times. The chain is built from TRBV5-1 and TRBJ2-2; no reliable D call. With 0 bases removed from V and 0 bases from J, the gap between germline ends came to 6 bases. CDR1 and CDR2 (germline): SGHRS, YFSETQ. This CDR3 contains 15 residues. As DNA, the CDR3 is TGCGCCAGCAGCTTGGGAGCCTCGAACACCGGGGAGCTGTTTTTT. Translated: CASSLGASNTGELFF.

This clone was counted at least ten times. This chain uses TRBV13 with TRBJ2-1; TRBD1 aligns across 7 bases. The trim removed 7 bases at V and 0 bases at J, leaving 6 bases unmatched. CDR3 length: 15 residues. Per the germline V gene, CDR1 is PRHDT and CDR2 is FYEKMQ (reference sequence). The CDR3 nucleotides read TGTGCCAGCAACTACGGGACAGCCTCCTACAATGAGCAGTTCTTC. Translation: CASNYGTASYNEQFF.

The rearrangement uses TRBV6-5 and TRBJ1-2, with D uncertain. This CDR3 has 14 amino acids. Trimming pared 0 bases from V and 2 bases from J, leaving 7 bases between. Germline-derived CDR1 and CDR2 are MNHEY and SVGAGI. This CDR3 reads CASSYSPRNYGYTF. The CDR3 bases are TGTGCCAGCAGTTACTCACCCAGGAACTATGGCTACACCTTC.

This clone has at least ten counts. This chain connects TRBV19 to TRBJ1-1, with a tentative D call TRBD1 (6 bases). The CDR3 totals 11 residues. Germline V lookup: CDR1 LNHDA, CDR2 SQIVND (reference sequence). V lost 4 bases and J lost 8, with 8 bases in between. The CDR3 bases are TGTGCCAGTAGTAGTACAGGGGAAGCTTTCTTT. Protein product: CASSSTGEAFF. The full variable domain, its missing parts supplied by reference TRBV19 and TRBJ1-1, is DGGITQSPKYLFRKEGQNVTLSCEQNLNHDAMYWYRQDPGQGLRLIYYSQIVNDFQKGDIAEGYSVSREKKESFPLTVTSAQKNPTAFYLCASSSTGEAFFGQGTRLTVV.

This clone was seen more than once but under ten times. This chain uses TRBV12-3 or TRBV12-4 with TRBJ2-2, with a weak D call TRBD2 (7 bases). The V gene lost 3 bases and the J gene lost 7 bases, with 12 bases spanning the gap. The CDR3 runs to 14 residues. The CDR3 reads CASSLGGQDGELFF. The CDR3 nucleotides are TGTGCCAGCAGTTTGGGGGGGCAAGACGGGGAGCTGTTTTTT.

V gene TRBV30 combines with J gene TRBJ1-5; the match to TRBD1 covers 11 bases. The germline CDR1 and CDR2 sequences are GTSNPN and SVGIG (reference sequence). V was clipped by 2 bases and J by 7 bases; unmatched bases: 4. The CDR3 has 14 amino acids. This CDR3 reads CAWSYGTGGQPQHF. CDR3 coding DNA: TGTGCCTGGAGTTACGGGACAGGGGGACAGCCCCAGCATTTT.

This clone was found many times. The CDR3 DNA sequence: TGTGCCAGCAGTTTCCTCGGACAGGGGGCCACTGAAGCTTTCTTT. It codes for CASSFLGQGATEAFF. The genes are TRBV27 and TRBJ1-1; 11 positions match TRBD1. In germline, CDR1 is MNHEY, CDR2 SMNVEV (reference sequence). The CDR3 totals 15 residues. J gave up 4 bases and V 3 bases, and 4 bases lay outside the gene matches.

This rearrangement joins TRBV7-3 to TRBJ2-2; D unclear. Trimming shortened V by 1 base and J by 5 bases, and 5 bases separated the two germline ends. Looked up from germline, CDR1 is SGHTA and CDR2 is FQGTGA. This CDR3 has 13 amino acids. The CDR3 reads CASSLSITGELFF. The DNA for the CDR3 is TGTGCCAGCAGCTTAAGTATTACCGGGGAGCTGTTTTTT.

In its sample, this clone ranks as medium-sized (0.01 to 0.1%). The chain recombines TRBV7-9 with TRBJ2-7; tentatively, D is TRBD1 (5 bases). This CDR3 spans 16 amino acids. Germline loops: CDR1 SEHNR, CDR2 FQNEAQ (reference sequence). The V end was cut by 1 base, the J end by 2 bases, with 15 bases between. CDR3 sequence reads: CASSLEGSRAPYEQYF. The CDR3 bases are TGTGCCAGCAGCTTAGAAGGCAGCAGGGCCCCCTACGAGCAGTACTTC. Combining the CDR3 with reference TRBV7-9 and TRBJ2-7 gives the whole variable domain DTGVSQNPRHKITKRGQNVTFRCDPISEHNRLYWYRQTLGQGPEFLTYFQNEAQLEKSRLLSDRFSAERPKGSFSTLEIQRTEQGDSAMYLCASSLEGSRAPYEQYFGPGTRLTVT.

This clone was seen many times. In nucleotides, the CDR3 is TGCGCCAGCAGTTTGGGACAGGGGAGCAATCAGCCCCAGCATTTT. It is translated as CASSLGQGSNQPQHF. The chain recombines TRBV10-2 with TRBJ1-5; 10 bases agree with TRBD1. J lost 1 base, V lost 5 bases, and 2 bases had no gene match. The CDR3 covers 15 residues. Germline CDR1 WSHSY, CDR2 SAAADI.

This clone has ten or more counts. One end of the junction is discordant with germline, which a read error may explain. CDR3 bases: TGCACCAGCAGCCAAGACCGAGGACATTTGGGGCATTATAGCAATCAGCCCCAGCATTTT. Protein product: CTSSQDRGHLGHYSNQPQHF. The chain is built from TRBV4-1 and TRBJ1-5, with a weak D call TRBD1 (5 bases). Germline lookup yields CDR1 MGHRA and CDR2 YSYEKL. The length of the CDR3 is 20 residues.

Ten or more counts support this clone. V and J are TRBV28 and TRBJ2-7; D is unresolved. Looked up from germline, CDR1 is MDHEN and CDR2 is SYDVKM. Deletions cut 7 bases from V and 0 bases from J, with 10 bases between. The CDR3 has 13 amino acids. The CDR3 DNA reads TGTGCCAGCACCCACGCCAGCTCCTACGAGCAGTACTTC. Encoded protein: CASTHASSYEQYF.

This clone was recorded at least ten times. The J gene is TRBJ1-4, the V gene TRBV5-4, with D hard to call. Germline CDR1 is SGHNT and CDR2 is YYREEE (reference sequence). V lost 3 bases and J 5 bases, leaving 11 bases between the germline ends. The CDR3 covers 14 residues. The CDR3 here is CASSSWPSNEKLFF. CDR3 DNA sequence: TGTGCCAGCAGCTCGTGGCCTTCCAATGAAAAACTGTTTTTT.

This clone occurred many times. The rearrangement joins TRBV10-3 to TRBJ2-7, with D possibly TRBD2 on 5 matching bases. The CDR3 extends over 12 amino acids. Germline CDR1 is ENHRY and CDR2 is SYGVKD. Trimming stripped 3 bases from V and 6 bases from J, with 9 bases between. CDR3 amino acids: CAISDQRTEQYF. The CDR3 bases are TGTGCCATCAGTGACCAGCGGACCGAGCAGTACTTC.

This clone was recorded at least ten times. The chain carries TRBV7-9 and TRBJ1-1; TRBD1 is a possible D gene (5 bases). V lost 1 base and J 2 bases, leaving 8 bases between the germline ends. CDR3 length equals 14 residues. Germline assignment: CDR1 SEHNR and CDR2 FQNEAQ (reference sequence). The CDR3 nucleotides are TGTGCCAGCAGCTTAGTACAGGCTAACACTGAAGCTTTCTTT. Protein: CASSLVQANTEAFF.

This clone was seen more than once but under ten times. The chain links TRBV12-3 or TRBV12-4 to TRBJ1-1; TRBD1 is a possible D gene (5 bases). V lost 5 bases and J 4 bases, leaving 14 bases between the germline ends. This CDR3 spans 14 amino acids. The CDR3 region is CASSAGGAGTEAFF. The DNA for the CDR3 is TGTGCCAGCAGTGCCGGCGGGGCGGGCACTGAAGCTTTCTTT.

Many counts were recorded for this clone. The V gene is TRBV7-8, the J gene TRBJ2-4; 7 nucleotides align to TRBD1. Looked up from germline, CDR1 is SGHVS and CDR2 is FQNEAQ. Trimming at V came to 4 bases and at J to 5 bases, leaving 8 bases not matched to a gene. The CDR3 length is 15 residues. The CDR3 DNA reads TGTGCCAGCAGCTACGACAGGGTGCCAGAAAACATTCAGTACTTC. This translates into CASSYDRVPENIQYF.

This clone was seen repeatedly, ten times or more. The rearrangement joins TRBV7-9 to TRBJ1-2, with 10 bases identical to TRBD1. Germline lookup yields CDR1 SEHNR and CDR2 FQNEAQ (reference sequence). J lost 7 bases, V lost 6 bases, and 11 bases had no gene match. This CDR3 is built from 15 residues. The CDR3 reads CASSPRQGALFGYTF. Written as DNA, the CDR3 is TGTGCCAGCAGTCCCCGACAGGGGGCGTTATTTGGCTACACCTTC.

Ten or more counts support this clone. The chain is built from TRBV6-2 or TRBV6-3 and TRBJ1-5; 7 bases are shared with TRBD1. This CDR3 has 14 amino acids. Losses at the gene ends were 5 bases for V and 4 bases for J; bases not matched to a gene: 5. Germline CDR1 and CDR2: MNHEY and SVGEGT. In DNA form, the CDR3 reads TGTGCCAGCAGTCCCAGGGGGAGAAATCAGCCCCAGCATTTT. Translation gives CASSPRGRNQPQHF.

The V call is TRBV5-1, the J call TRBJ1-2, with D possibly matching TRBD1 (6 bases). The CDR3 loop spans 14 amino acids. Germline V gene data show CDR1 as SGHRS and CDR2 as YFSETQ. V shed 3 bases and J shed 0 bases, with 9 bases lying between them. For the CDR3, the DNA is TGCGCCAGCAGCTGGGACAACTCTAACTATGGCTACACCTTC. Protein: CASSWDNSNYGYTF. Based on the CDR3 plus reference TRBV5-1 and TRBJ1-2, the full variable domain is KAGVTQTPRYLIKTRGQQVTLSCSPISGHRSVSWYQQTPGQGLQFLFEYFSETQRNKGNFPGRFSGRQFSNSRSEMNVSTLELGDSALYLCASSWDNSNYGYTFGSGTRLTVV.

In its sample, this clone was seen many times. The V call is TRBV9, the J call TRBJ2-7, with TRBD2 identical over 9 bases. CDR3 length equals 13 residues. CDR1 is SGDLS, CDR2 YYNGEE, per germline. The V and J ends lost 3 bases and 9 bases, in that order; junction bases with no gene match: 7. In DNA, the CDR3 is TGTGCCAGCAGCGGTGCGGGGGGGGCCGGGCAGTACTTC. Translating it yields CASSGAGGAGQYF. Full variable domain (outside the CDR3, taken from reference TRBV9 and TRBJ2-7): DSGVTQTPKHLITATGQRVTLRCSPRSGDLSVYWYQQSLDQGLQFLIQYYNGEERAKGNILERFSAQQFPDLHSELNLSSLELGDSALYFCASSGAGGAGQYFGPGTRLTVT.

This clone has at least ten counts. The V gene is TRBV2, the J gene TRBJ1-2; 7 positions match TRBD1. This CDR3 is built from 12 residues. With V trimmed by 8 bases and J by 8 bases, 8 bases remained unmatched. CDR1 SNHLY and CDR2 FYNNEI come from the germline V gene. CDR3 sequence (DNA): TGTGCCAGCCTAGGGGGCAGGGGAGGCTACACCTTC. Translated, it gives CASLGGRGGYTF.

This clone was counted ten times or more. The chain recombines TRBV20-1 with TRBJ1-1; D is uncertain. CDR1 is DFQATT, CDR2 SNEGSKA, per germline (reference sequence). Trimming pared 4 bases from V and 3 bases from J, leaving 6 bases between. The CDR3 extends over 11 amino acids. Written as DNA, the CDR3 is TGCAGTGCTATCGTAGACACTGAAGCTTTCTTT. Its translation: CSAIVDTEAFF.

This clone was recorded many times. The CDR3 bases are TGTGCCAGCAGCTTACAAGGGGCTAACACTGAAGCTTTCTTT. Its protein is CASSLQGANTEAFF. V usage is TRBV7-3 and J usage is TRBJ1-1; D is possibly TRBD1 (5 bases). The CDR3 consists of 14 residues. V was pared by 2 bases and J by 2 bases, with 9 bases between. Germline assignment: CDR1 SGHTA and CDR2 FQGTGA.

This clone was seen many times. The rearrangement links TRBV12-3 or TRBV12-4 to TRBJ2-1; D is unresolved. V lost 3 bases, J lost 7 bases, and 13 bases lay in between. The CDR3 contains 14 residues. CDR3 DNA sequence: TGTGCCAGCAGTTTTTTGGTTCGCGAAAATGAGCAGTTCTTC. This sequence encodes CASSFLVRENEQFF.

This clone was observed at least ten times. V is TRBV28 and J is TRBJ2-3; TRBD2 agrees at 11 bases. J was trimmed by 4 bases and V by 4 bases; bases with no gene match: 10. The CDR3 is 17 amino acids. Germline V CDR1 and CDR2: MDHEN, SYDVKM. CDR3 sequence reads: CASSSPTGLADSDTQYF. The CDR3 coding sequence is TGTGCCAGCAGTTCCCCGACGGGACTAGCGGACTCAGATACGCAGTATTTT.

This clone was observed many times. The chain couples TRBV27 to TRBJ2-1; TRBD1 aligns across 12 bases. Trimming removed 8 bases from V and 0 bases from J; junction bases left unmatched: 8. The CDR3 sequence is 17 residues long. Germline CDR1 and CDR2: MNHEY and SMNVEV (reference sequence). CDR3 nucleotides: TGTGCCAGCTCCCGGGACAGGGGGCCTAGCTCCTACAATGAGCAGTTCTTC. Translating gives CASSRDRGPSSYNEQFF.

The V and J genes are TRBV5-6 and TRBJ2-3; 12 bases align to TRBD2. Germline lookup yields CDR1 SGHDT and CDR2 YYEEEE. The CDR3 runs 15 residues. V was pared by 4 bases and J by 4 bases, with 4 bases of the junction left unmatched. Written as DNA, the CDR3 is TGTGCCAGCAGCCCTCTAGCGGGGGGGGCAGATACGCAGTATTTT. Translated: CASSPLAGGADTQYF.

This clone was recorded at least ten times. This chain uses TRBV6-5 with TRBJ2-7, with 7 bases aligning to TRBD1. V trimming: 5 bases; J trimming: 4 bases; junction bases outside the gene matches: 2. Looked up from germline, CDR1 is MNHEY and CDR2 is SVGAGI. This CDR3 comprises 12 residues. CDR3 DNA: TGTGCCAGCAGTAACAGGGGATACGAGCAGTACTTC. This sequence encodes CASSNRGYEQYF.

The table lists this clone with many counts. V is TRBV12-3 or TRBV12-4 and J is TRBJ2-7; the D gene is possibly TRBD2 (6 bases). This CDR3 comprises 16 residues. V was pared by 0 bases and J by 3 bases, with 15 bases between. The DNA for the CDR3 is TGTGCCAGCAGTTTAGCGTGGGGGGAAAGAGGCTACGAGCAGTACTTC. Protein: CASSLAWGERGYEQYF.